This TCR beta chain was sequenced during a study of cytotoxic CD8 clonotypes in ibrutinib-treated CLL. Study details: Collecting the response samples happened after a median approximately twelve months of treatment, with a range of 6 to 36.

This clone has only a few counts. The antigen is undetermined. General study results and limits: Samples from sustained-remission and progressing patients were taken at different times. At baseline, clonality was higher than in age-matched healthy donors and correlated with CD8+ counts.

Depths of 1 in 200,000 to 1 in 1 million T cells were the sequencing target. TCRdb's copy holds only in-frame clones and misses some; the assay was immunoSEQ multiplex PCR. This table has roughly 200,000 clones, roughly three quarters appearing once. V was pared by 2 bases and J by 0 bases, with 7 bases between. The CDR3 sequence is 15 residues long. Germline V gives CDR1 LGHNA, CDR2 YNFKEQ. The TCR comes from a human donor with chronic lymphocytic leukemia. The V gene is TRBV4-2, the J gene TRBJ2-2; D not resolved. Sequenced here: PBMCs, sampled after 12 months of ibrutinib treatment. The DNA for the CDR3 is TGTGCCAGCAGCCAACAGGAACCGAACACCGGGGAGCTGTTTTTT. This gives the protein CASSQQEPNTGELFF.